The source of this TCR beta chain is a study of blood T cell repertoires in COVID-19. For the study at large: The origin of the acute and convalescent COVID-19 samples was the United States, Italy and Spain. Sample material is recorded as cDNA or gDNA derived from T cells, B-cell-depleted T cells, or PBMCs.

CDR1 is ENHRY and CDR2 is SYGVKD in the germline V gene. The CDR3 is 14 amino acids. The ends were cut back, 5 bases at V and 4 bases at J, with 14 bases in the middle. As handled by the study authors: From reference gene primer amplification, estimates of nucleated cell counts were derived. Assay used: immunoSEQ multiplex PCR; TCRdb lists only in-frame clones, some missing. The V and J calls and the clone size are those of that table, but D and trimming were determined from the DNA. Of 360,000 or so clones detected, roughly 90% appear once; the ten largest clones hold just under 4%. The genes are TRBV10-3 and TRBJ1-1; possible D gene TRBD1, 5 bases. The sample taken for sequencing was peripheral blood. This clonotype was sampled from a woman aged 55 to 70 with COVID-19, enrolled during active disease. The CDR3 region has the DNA TGTGCCATCAGTCTTGGGGGGACCCTCACTGAAGCTTTCTTT. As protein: CAISLGGTLTEAFF.